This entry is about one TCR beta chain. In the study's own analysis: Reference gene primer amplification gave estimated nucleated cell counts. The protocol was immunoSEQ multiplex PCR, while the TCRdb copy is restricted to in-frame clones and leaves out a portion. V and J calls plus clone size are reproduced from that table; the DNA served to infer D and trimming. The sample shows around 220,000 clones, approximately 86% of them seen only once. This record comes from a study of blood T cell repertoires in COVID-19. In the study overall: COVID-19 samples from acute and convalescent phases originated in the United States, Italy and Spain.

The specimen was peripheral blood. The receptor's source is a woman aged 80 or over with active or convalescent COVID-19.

DNA for the CDR3: TGTGCCAGCACCCGGGGGGCCCTGAGAGCTGAAGCTTTCTTT. Residues: CASTRGALRAEAFF. The chain carries TRBV28 and TRBJ1-1, with D possibly TRBD1 on 6 matching bases. Trimming took off 7 bases at V and 6 bases at J, with 18 bases between the two ends. The CDR3 spans 14 residues. Germline-derived CDR1 and CDR2 are MDHEN and SYDVKM.